The T cell receptor (beta chain) described here comes from a study of T cells in Graves' hyperthyroidism and ophthalmopathy. About the study: The blood sample was taken at first diagnosis, before treatment began. The study, taken as a whole, reports: Blood also held most thyroid clonotypes expanded beyond 0.001.

Germline-derived CDR1 and CDR2 are SGHAT and FQNNGV. Unmatched junction bases numbered 10, after V lost 0 bases and J lost 6 bases. CDR3 length equals 16 residues. Uncontrolled infections, other autoimmune diseases, pregnancy or lactation led to exclusion of patients. PBMCs stemmed from more than 7.5 ml fresh peripheral blood. Authors of the study amplified TCR beta CDR3 regions from RNA transcripts. First-round RT-PCR with HTBI primers amplified the TCR CDR3 region. TCRdb reanalysed the multiplex PCR reads using MiXCR and keeps one entry per CDR3 protein. The table has hundreds of thousands of distinct CDR3 sequences, roughly 23% seen once. This clonotype was picked up many times. Its target is not known.

Sequenced: blood. J is TRBJ2-7 and V is TRBV11-2, with 8 bases matching TRBD1. The receptor comes from an older woman with Graves' ophthalmopathy. The CDR3: CASSLDGGQARREQYF. The CDR3 DNA follows: TGTGCCAGCAGCTTAGATGGGGGACAGGCGCGCCGCGAGCAGTACTTC.